This TCR beta chain derives from a study of tumor and adjacent non-tumor tissue in lung cancer (dated by TCRdb to the late 2010s). For the wider study: Of the cohort, about 11 patients had adenocarcinoma, 2 had squamous cell carcinoma and 1 had small cell lung cancer. Among the roughly 15 patients, ages ranged from about 30 to 80 years, about 10 were men and 5 were women, and disease was TNM stage I to III. In total, sequencing yielded 125,075,908 productive TCRbeta reads, which works out to an average of about 3.9 million reads per sample. The study compared bulk TCRbeta repertoires from lung tumor tissue and matched distant non-tumor lung tissue of over 13 lung cancer patients. TCRbeta CDR3 sequencing was performed on 30 to 35 paired specimens, with one tumor sample and one normal lung sample collected per patient. What the study reported, not specific to this receptor: The top 100 clones accounted for a significantly larger cumulative portion of the repertoire in normal lung than in tumor tissue. Only 15 or so patients were included in the cohort, and the need for larger samples and more detailed clinical data was noted by the authors. Younger patients had significantly higher TCR diversity, and higher tumor TCR diversity was associated with shorter overall and disease-free survival. Peripheral blood was not sequenced, so blood TCRbeta repertoires in these lung cancer patients were not examined. The methods do not name the sequencing platform or mention unique molecular identifiers. Tumor tissue showed significantly greater TCR diversity (inverse Simpson) than normal lung tissue (about 400 vs 150, P = 0.0075, Mann-Whitney U test).

Based on the germline V gene, the CDR1 and CDR2 sequences are SGHRS and YFSETQ. The CDR3 measures 13 amino acids from cysteine to phenylalanine. The DNA shown is the 39-base CDR3, in frame from base 1. Libraries were constructed by multiplex PCR. Instrument on record: Illumina HiSeq 2500. TCRbeta libraries were constructed through three rounds of nested PCR with primers (Table S4) according to protocols adapted from ARM-PCR. Before sequencing, PCR products in the 200-500 bp range were cut out of the gel and cleaned up using the QIAquick gel extraction kit. On the study's bioinformatics: Reads were cleaned with Trimmomatic, merged with FLASH into complete CDR3 sequences, and assigned to V(D)J germline segments with MiTCR. VDJtools was used to compute clonal diversity as the inverse Simpson's index. In-frame sequences lacking a premature stop codon were counted as productive reads. TCRdb reprocessed the public reads (quality trimming at Q25 with fastp, clone calling with MiXCR) and kept in-frame beta chains. CDR3 protein duplicates are merged, each entry listing the most common genes and DNA. TCRdb assigned the V and J calls; the authors' analysis was not used. The sample includes about 110,000 distinct CDR3 sequences, with about 75% observed a single time. The ten largest clones capture 37% of the sample.

RNA was extracted from bulk unsorted tissue and checked for quality with a NanoDrop ND-1000 and an Agilent 2100. Donors were newly diagnosed lung cancer patients admitted for thoracic surgery in China between August and November 2014, without prior chemotherapy. Patients with previous radiotherapy or chemotherapy, or with another concurrent cancer, were excluded from the study. Surgical tissue pieces of 1-2 cm3 were preserved in RNAlater solution and were kept at -80 degrees C until use. A note on this clonotype: Its antigen target is currently unknown. One junction end disagrees with the germline gene, perhaps due to a read error.

This TCR was sampled from a woman aged 55-70 years with non-small cell lung cancer. The sample consisted of lung tumor tissue. The chain uses TRBV5-1 and TRBJ2-7; TRBD2 lines up with 7 middle nucleotides. The DNA reads TGCGCCAGCAGCATTGGAAGCGGGAACGAGCTGTACTTC. Translated, this gives CASSIGSGNELYF.